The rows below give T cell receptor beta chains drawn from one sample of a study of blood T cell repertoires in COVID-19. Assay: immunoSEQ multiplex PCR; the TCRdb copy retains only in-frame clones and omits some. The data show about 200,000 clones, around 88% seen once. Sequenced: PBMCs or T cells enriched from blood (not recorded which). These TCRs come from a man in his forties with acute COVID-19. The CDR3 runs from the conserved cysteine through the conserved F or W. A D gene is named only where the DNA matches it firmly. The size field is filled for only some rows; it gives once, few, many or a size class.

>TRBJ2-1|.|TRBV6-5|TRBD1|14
CASSYRLGQGMQFF
TGTGCCAGCAGTTACAGGCTTGGACAGGGGATGCAGTTCTTC
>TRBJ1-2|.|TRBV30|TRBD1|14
CASDPLTGNYGYTF
TGTGCCTCCGACCCCCTGACAGGGAACTATGGCTACACCTTC
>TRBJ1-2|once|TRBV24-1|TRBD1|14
CATSGMTGVYGYTF
TGTGCCACCAGTGGAATGACAGGGGTCTATGGCTACACCTTC
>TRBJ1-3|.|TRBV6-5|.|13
CASSPGPGNTIYF
TGTGCCAGCAGTCCCGGTCCGGGAAACACCATATATTTT
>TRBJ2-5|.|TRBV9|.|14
CASSVAGAIETQYF
TGTGCCAGCAGCGTAGCGGGAGCGATAGAGACCCAGTACTTC
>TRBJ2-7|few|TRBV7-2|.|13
CASSPDTFYEQYF
TGTGCCAGCAGCCCGGACACCTTCTACGAGCAGTACTTC
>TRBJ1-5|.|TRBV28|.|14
CASSLRYSNQPQHF
TGTGCCAGCAGTTTGAGGTATAGCAATCAGCCCCAGCATTTT
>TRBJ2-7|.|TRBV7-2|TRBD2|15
CASAPWASGTYEQYF
TGTGCCAGCGCACCCTGGGCTAGCGGGACTTACGAGCAGTACTTC
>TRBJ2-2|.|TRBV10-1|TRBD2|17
CATSSEAGVVGTGELFF
TGCGCCACCTCCTCCGAAGCGGGAGTAGTAGGCACCGGGGAGCTGTTTTTT
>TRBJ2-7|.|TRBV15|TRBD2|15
CATSRGLAGAHEQYF
TGTGCCACCAGCAGAGGACTAGCGGGAGCTCACGAGCAGTACTTC
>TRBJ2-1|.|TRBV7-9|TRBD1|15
CASSLGDRVIHEQFF
TGTGCCAGCAGCTTGGGAGACAGGGTAATCCATGAGCAGTTCTTC
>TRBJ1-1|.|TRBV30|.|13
CAWSGRGNTEAFF
TGTGCCTGGTCAGGGAGGGGGAACACTGAAGCTTTCTTT
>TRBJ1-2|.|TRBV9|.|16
CASSAGGTLANYGYTF
TGTGCCAGCAGCGCGGGGGGTACCCTTGCTAACTATGGCTACACCTTC
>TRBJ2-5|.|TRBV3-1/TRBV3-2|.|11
CASTSRETQYF
TGTGCCAGCACTAGCCGAGAGACCCAGTACTTC
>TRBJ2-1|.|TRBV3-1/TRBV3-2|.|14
CASSQGREYNEQFF
TGTGCCAGCAGCCAAGGTCGGGAGTACAATGAGCAGTTCTTC
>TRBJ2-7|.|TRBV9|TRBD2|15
CASSPPGGGWDEQYF
TGTGCCAGCAGCCCGCCCGGGGGGGGATGGGACGAGCAGTACTTC
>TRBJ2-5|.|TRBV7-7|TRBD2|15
CASSLAGAREETQYF
TGTGCTAGCAGCTTAGCGGGGGCGCGGGAAGAGACCCAGTACTTC
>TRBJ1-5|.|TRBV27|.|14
CASSKSGVEQPQHF
TGTGCCAGCAGTAAATCCGGGGTAGAACAGCCCCAGCATTTT
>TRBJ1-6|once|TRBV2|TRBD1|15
CASRGQPADNSPLHF
TGTGCCAGCAGGGGACAGCCGGCCGATAATTCACCCCTCCACTTT
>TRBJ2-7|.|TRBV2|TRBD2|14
CASSDLSGRDEQYF
TGTGCCAGCAGTGACCTTAGCGGGAGGGACGAGCAGTACTTC
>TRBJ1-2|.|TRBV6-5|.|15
CASRSGVGVNYGYTF
TGTGCCAGCAGGTCCGGGGTCGGGGTTAACTATGGCTACACCTTC
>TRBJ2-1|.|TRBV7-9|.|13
CASSLVLTNEQFF
TGTGCCAGCAGCTTAGTACTAACCAATGAGCAGTTCTTC
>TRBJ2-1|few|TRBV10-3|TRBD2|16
CAISAVLAGGYNEQFF
TGTGCCATCAGTGCCGTCCTAGCGGGAGGCTACAATGAGCAGTTCTTC
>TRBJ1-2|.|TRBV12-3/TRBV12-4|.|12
CASTLGGGRYTF
TGTGCCAGCACTCTAGGCGGGGGGCGCTACACCTTC
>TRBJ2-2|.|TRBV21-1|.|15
CASPHFHANTGELFF
TGTGCCAGCCCTCACTTCCACGCGAACACCGGGGAGCTGTTTTTT
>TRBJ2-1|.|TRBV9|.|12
CASSVAGNEQFF
TGTGCCAGCAGCGTAGCCGGCAATGAGCAGTTCTTC
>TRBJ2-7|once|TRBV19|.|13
CASSRTVSYEQYF
TGTGCCAGTAGTAGAACAGTTTCCTACGAGCAGTACTTC
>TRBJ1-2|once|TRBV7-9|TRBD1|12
CASSWDRSGYTF
TGTGCCAGCAGCTGGGACAGATCTGGCTACACCTTC
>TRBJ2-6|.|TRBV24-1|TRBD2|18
CATSGGTSLGGGANVLTF
TGTGCCACCAGTGGTGGGACTAGTCTTGGTGGTGGGGCCAACGTCCTGACTTTC
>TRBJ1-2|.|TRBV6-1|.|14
CASSDVDRYYGYTF
TGTGCCAGCAGTGATGTAGACAGATACTATGGCTACACCTTC
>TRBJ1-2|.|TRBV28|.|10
CASGWQVLTF
TGTGCCAGCGGCTGGCAGGTTCTTACCTTC
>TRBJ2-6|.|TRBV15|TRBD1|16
CATSTGGLTGANVLTF
TGTGCCACTTCGACAGGGGGTTTGACTGGGGCCAACGTCCTGACTTTC
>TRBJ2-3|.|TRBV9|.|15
CASSVGALESDTQYF
TGTGCCAGCAGCGTTGGGGCTCTAGAGTCCGATACGCAGTATTTT
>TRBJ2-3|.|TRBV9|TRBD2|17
CASSVLLAETSTDTQYF
TGTGCCAGCAGCGTACTCCTAGCGGAGACGAGCACAGATACGCAGTATTTT
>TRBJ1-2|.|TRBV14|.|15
CASSQEGGRGYGYTF
TGTGCCAGCAGCCAAGAAGGTGGACGGGGTTATGGCTACACCTTC
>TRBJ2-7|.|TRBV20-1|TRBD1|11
CSARDRDEQYF
TGCAGTGCTAGGGACAGGGACGAGCAGTACTTC
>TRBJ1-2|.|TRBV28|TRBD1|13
CASSRGTGHGYTF
TGTGCCAGCAGTCGCGGGACAGGACATGGCTACACCTTC
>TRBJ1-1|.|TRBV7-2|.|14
CASSHPRGNTEAFF
TGTGCCAGCAGCCACCCTAGGGGGAACACTGAAGCTTTCTTT
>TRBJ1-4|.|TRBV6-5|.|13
CASSYSRGEKLFF
TGTGCCAGCAGTTACTCAAGGGGTGAAAAACTGTTTTTT
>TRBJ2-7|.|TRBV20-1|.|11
CSARSGFEQYF
TGCAGTGCTAGGTCAGGGTTCGAGCAGTACTTC
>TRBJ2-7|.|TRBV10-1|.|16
CASSESGGGLSYEQYF
TGCGCCAGCAGTGAGTCGGGAGGGGGTTTGAGTTACGAGCAGTACTTC
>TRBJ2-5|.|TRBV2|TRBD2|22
CASREGLAGVDPALFGGETQYF
TGTGCCAGCAGAGAAGGACTAGCGGGAGTCGACCCCGCACTTTTCGGGGGAGAGACCCAGTACTTC
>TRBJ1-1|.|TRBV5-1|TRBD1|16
CASSGGQGFQGTEAFF
TGCGCCAGCAGTGGAGGACAGGGGTTCCAGGGAACTGAAGCTTTCTTT
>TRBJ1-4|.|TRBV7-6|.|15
CASSPGQQTGEKLFF
TGTGCCAGCAGCCCGGGACAACAAACTGGTGAAAAACTGTTTTTT